This record looks at one T cell receptor (beta chain) sequence and its context. One end of the junction does not line up with germline, which may come from a read error. The CDR3 is 12 amino acids. From germline, CDR1 is MNHEY and CDR2 SVGEGT. This specimen comes from a study of tumor-infiltrating lymphocytes in primary liver carcinoma. Co-extraction of RNA and DNA was performed on about 19-32 mg of unsorted bulk tissue. Patients underwent resection of primary liver carcinoma. The template, approximately 500 ng total RNA, yielded TCR beta cDNA made with a constant-region primer. It was through three nested multiplex PCR rounds of slightly modified ARM-PCR that TCR beta libraries arose. The first two PCR rounds used TRBV1-TRBV30 primers with a Cbeta primer, roughly 10 cycles each. TCRdb independently ran MiXCR on the multiplex PCR reads; one entry per CDR3 protein. Seen here are around 79,000 distinct CDR3 sequences, roughly 72% observed once, and the top ten hold more than 25%.

The chain uses TRBV6-2 or TRBV6-3 and TRBJ2-2; D may be TRBD2 (5 bases). Sequencing was carried out using tumor-adjacent normal liver tissue. This receptor was taken from a man aged 40-55 years with primary liver carcinoma and hepatitis B virus infection. For the CDR3, the DNA is TGTGCCAGCAGTATGGGAGCCGGGGAGCTGCTCTTT. This gives the protein CASSMGAGELLF.